This TCR beta chain was retrieved from a study of CD8 T cells in ankylosing spondylitis. Study-level results: Earlier studies detected some motif variants in reactive arthritis synovial fluid and blood. Relatively scarce in peripheral blood, disease-linked clones were CD8+. Ankylosing spondylitis blood appeared to be characterized by a TCR beta motif of several highly homologous variants.

V was cut by 2 bases and J by 6 bases, with 25 bases left in between. The CDR3 length is 18 residues. Making the TCR beta libraries involved quantitative 5'-RACE with molecular barcodes. MiXCR, applied by TCRdb to the 5' RACE reads, yields one record per CDR3 protein. The profile shows around 180,000 distinct CDR3 sequences, 15% to 20% of them singletons. Comment on this clonotype: The antigen remains undetermined.

The TCR comes from a male donor aged 5-30 years with ankylosing spondylitis or in good health (not recorded which). The chain links TRBV12-3 or TRBV12-4 to TRBJ1-1; D is ambiguous. Sequenced sample: blood, either unsorted or a sorted T cell fraction (not recorded which). The CDR3 region is CASSLFSSFGVMHPEAFF. CDR3 coding DNA: TGTGCCAGCAGTTTATTTAGTTCCTTTGGGGTCATGCACCCTGAAGCTTTCTTT.